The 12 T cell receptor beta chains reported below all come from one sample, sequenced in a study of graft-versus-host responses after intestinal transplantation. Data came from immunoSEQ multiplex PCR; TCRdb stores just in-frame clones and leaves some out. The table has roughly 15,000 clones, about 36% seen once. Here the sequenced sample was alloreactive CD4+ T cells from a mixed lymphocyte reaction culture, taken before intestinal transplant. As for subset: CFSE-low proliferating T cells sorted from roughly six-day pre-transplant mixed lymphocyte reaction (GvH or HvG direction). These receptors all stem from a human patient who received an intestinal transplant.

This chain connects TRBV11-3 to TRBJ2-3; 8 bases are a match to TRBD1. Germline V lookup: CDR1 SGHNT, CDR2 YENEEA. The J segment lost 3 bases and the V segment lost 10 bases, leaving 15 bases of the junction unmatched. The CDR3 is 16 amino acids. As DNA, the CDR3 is TGTGCCACAACAATAGCCCAGGGGGCTTGGACAGATACGCAGTATTTT. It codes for CATTIAQGAWTDTQYF. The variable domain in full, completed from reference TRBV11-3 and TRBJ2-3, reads EAGVVQSPRYKIIEKKQPVAFWCNPISGHNTLYWYLQNLGQGPELLIRYENEEAVDDSQLPKDRFSAERLKGVDSTLKIQPAELGDSAVYLCATTIAQGAWTDTQYFGPGTRLTVL.

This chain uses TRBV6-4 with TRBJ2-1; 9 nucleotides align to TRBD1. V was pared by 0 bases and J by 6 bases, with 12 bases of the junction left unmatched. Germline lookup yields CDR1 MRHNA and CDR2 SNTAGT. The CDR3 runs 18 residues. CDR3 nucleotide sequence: TGTGCCAGCAGTGACTCCAAGCGGGGACAGGGCCGATCCAATGAGCAGTTCTTC. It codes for CASSDSKRGQGRSNEQFF.

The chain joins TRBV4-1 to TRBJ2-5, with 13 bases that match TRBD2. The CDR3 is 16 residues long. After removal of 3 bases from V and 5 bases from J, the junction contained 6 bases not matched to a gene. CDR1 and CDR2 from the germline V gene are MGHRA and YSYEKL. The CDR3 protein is CASSHPKTSGGETQYF. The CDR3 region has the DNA TGCGCCAGCAGCCATCCTAAGACTAGCGGGGGGGAGACCCAGTACTTC.

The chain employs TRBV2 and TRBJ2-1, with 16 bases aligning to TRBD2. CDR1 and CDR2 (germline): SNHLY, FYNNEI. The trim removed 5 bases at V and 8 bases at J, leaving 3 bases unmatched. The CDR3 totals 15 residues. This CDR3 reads CASSRGLAGGDEQFF. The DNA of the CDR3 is TGTGCCAGCAGTCGGGGACTAGCGGGGGGGGATGAGCAGTTCTTC.

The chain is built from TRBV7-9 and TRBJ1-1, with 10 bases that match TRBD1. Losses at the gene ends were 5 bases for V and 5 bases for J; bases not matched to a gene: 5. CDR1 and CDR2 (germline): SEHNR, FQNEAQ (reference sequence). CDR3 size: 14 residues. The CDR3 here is CASSDRGPETEAFF. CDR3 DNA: TGTGCCAGCAGCGACAGGGGGCCTGAGACTGAAGCTTTCTTT. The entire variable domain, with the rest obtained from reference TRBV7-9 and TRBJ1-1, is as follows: DTGVSQNPRHKITKRGQNVTFRCDPISEHNRLYWYRQTLGQGPEFLTYFQNEAQLEKSRLLSDRFSAERPKGSFSTLEIQRTEQGDSAMYLCASSDRGPETEAFFGQGTRLTVV.

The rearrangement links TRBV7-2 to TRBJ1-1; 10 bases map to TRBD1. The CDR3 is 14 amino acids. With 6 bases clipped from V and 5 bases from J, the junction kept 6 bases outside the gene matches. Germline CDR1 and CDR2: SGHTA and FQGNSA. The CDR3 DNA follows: TGTGCCAGCAGATCCGACAGGGGGCGAACTGAAGCTTTCTTT. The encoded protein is CASRSDRGRTEAFF.

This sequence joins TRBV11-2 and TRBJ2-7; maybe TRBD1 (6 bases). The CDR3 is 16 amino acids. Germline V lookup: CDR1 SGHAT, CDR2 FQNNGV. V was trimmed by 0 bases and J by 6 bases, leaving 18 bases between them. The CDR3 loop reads CASSLDITGRRGEQYF. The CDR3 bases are TGTGCCAGCAGCTTAGATATTACAGGCCGCAGGGGCGAGCAGTACTTC. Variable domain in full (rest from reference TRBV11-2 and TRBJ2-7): EAGVAQSPRYKIIEKRQSVAFWCNPISGHATLYWYQQILGQGPKLLIQFQNNGVVDDSQLPKDRFSAERLKGVDSTLKIQPAKLEDSAVYLCASSLDITGRRGEQYFGPGTRLTVT.

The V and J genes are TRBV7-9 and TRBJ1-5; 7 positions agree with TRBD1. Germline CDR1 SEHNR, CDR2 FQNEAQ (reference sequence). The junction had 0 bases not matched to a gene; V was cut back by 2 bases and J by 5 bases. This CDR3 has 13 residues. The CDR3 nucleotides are TGTGCCAGCAGCTTACAGGGGGATCAGCCCCAGCATTTT. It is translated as CASSLQGDQPQHF.

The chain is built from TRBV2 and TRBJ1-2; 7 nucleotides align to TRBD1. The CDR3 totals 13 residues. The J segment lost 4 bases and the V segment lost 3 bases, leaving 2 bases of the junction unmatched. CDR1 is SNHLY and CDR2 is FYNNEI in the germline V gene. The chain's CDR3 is CASSDRQGYGYTF. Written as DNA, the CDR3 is TGTGCCAGCAGTGACCGACAGGGCTATGGCTACACCTTC.

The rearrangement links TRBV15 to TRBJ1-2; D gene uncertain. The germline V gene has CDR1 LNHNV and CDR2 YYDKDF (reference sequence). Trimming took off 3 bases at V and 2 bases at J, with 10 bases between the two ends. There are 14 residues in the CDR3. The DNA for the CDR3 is TGTGCCACCAGCAGGCGGGCCGGAAACTATGGCTACACCTTC. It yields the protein CATSRRAGNYGYTF.

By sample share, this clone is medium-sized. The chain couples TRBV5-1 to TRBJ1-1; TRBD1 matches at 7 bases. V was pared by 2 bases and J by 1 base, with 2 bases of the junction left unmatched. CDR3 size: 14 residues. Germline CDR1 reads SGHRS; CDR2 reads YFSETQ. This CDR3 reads CASSFQGGNTEAFF. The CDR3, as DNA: TGCGCCAGCAGCTTTCAGGGGGGGAACACTGAAGCTTTCTTT.

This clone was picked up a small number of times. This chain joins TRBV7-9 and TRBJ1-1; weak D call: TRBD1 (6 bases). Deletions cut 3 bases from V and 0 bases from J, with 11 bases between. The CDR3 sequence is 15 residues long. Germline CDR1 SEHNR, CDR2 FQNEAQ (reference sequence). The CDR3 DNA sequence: TGTGCCAGCAGCTTCGGACAGACGATGAACACTGAAGCTTTCTTT. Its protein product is CASSFGQTMNTEAFF. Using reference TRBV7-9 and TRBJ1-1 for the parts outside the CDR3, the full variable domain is DTGVSQNPRHKITKRGQNVTFRCDPISEHNRLYWYRQTLGQGPEFLTYFQNEAQLEKSRLLSDRFSAERPKGSFSTLEIQRTEQGDSAMYLCASSFGQTMNTEAFFGQGTRLTVV.